This record covers a single TCR beta chain. Its specificity is unknown. The CDR3 length is 17 residues. Germline CDR1 SGHRS, CDR2 YFSETQ. V was clipped by 4 bases and J by 0 bases; unmatched bases: 8. The protocol was immunoSEQ multiplex PCR, while the TCRdb copy is restricted to in-frame clones and leaves out a portion. Found here are about 190,000 clones, roughly 83% of them singletons; the top ten hold more than 1.1%. The sample is drawn from a study of cytomegalovirus exposure and HLA in healthy donors. Whole-study results and caveats: In the 120 or so validation repertoires, about 95% of cluster scores exceeded 0, per a later analysis.

The receptor was derived from a woman between 18 and 30 years old in good health and CMV-seronegative. Sequenced sample: PBMCs. This chain connects TRBV5-1 to TRBJ1-4; TRBD1 matches 8 bases. The CDR3 protein is CASSLGTGKTTNEKLFF. As DNA, the CDR3 is TGCGCCAGCAGCCTGGGGACAGGCAAAACAACTAATGAAAAACTGTTTTTT.